This T cell receptor beta chain stems from a study of OX40 agonist ivuxolimab in advanced cancers. The assay was immunoSEQ multiplex PCR, and TCRdb's table has in-frame clones only and misses some. The top ten hold about 15% of the sample, which has tens of thousands of clones, approximately 86% seen once. CDR3 length: 14 residues. Trimming took 5 bases from V and 2 from J; bases not matched to a gene: 5. Germline V lookup: CDR1 SGHVS, CDR2 FNYEAQ. Sequenced here: CD4+ or CD8+ T cells sorted from blood, sampled in a trial of the OX40 agonist ivuxolimab. V is TRBV7-6 and J is TRBJ1-1; TRBD1 agrees at 7 bases. The receptor was derived from an adult with an advanced solid tumor such as melanoma, head and neck, liver or kidney cancer. Here the CDR3 DNA reads TGTGCCAGCAGCCCGGGGGACAGCAACACTGAAGCTTTCTTT. Protein product: CASSPGDSNTEAFF.